Following are 24 T cell receptor beta chains from one sample sequenced in a study of cytomegalovirus exposure and HLA in healthy donors. The PCR had 60 Vbeta and 13 Jbeta primers. Using immunoSEQ multiplex PCR, the repertoire was profiled, and TCRdb retains in-frame clones only, with some absent. The sample carries 80,000 to 130,000 clones, about 74% recorded once. Sequencing used PBMCs. Source of these receptors: a young woman in good health and CMV-seropositive.

This clone was recorded once. This sequence joins TRBV18 and TRBJ1-2; D gene uncertain. Germline CDR1 is KGHSH and CDR2 is LQKENI. With 1 base removed from V and 7 bases from J, the gap between germline ends came to 13 bases. This CDR3 is 14 amino acids long. The CDR3 is CASSPQGREGGYTF. The DNA of the CDR3 is TGTGCCAGCTCACCACAGGGCCGGGAGGGTGGCTACACCTTC.

The chain combines TRBV5-1 with TRBJ1-2; 7 bases map to TRBD1. The V gene end was trimmed by 3 bases and the J gene end by 2 bases; junction bases not matched to a gene: 7. Germline V CDR1 and CDR2: SGHRS, YFSETQ. This CDR3 spans 15 amino acids. In DNA, the CDR3 is TGCGCCAGCAGCTCGACGACAGGGATGAACTATGGCTACACCTTC. Its protein product is CASSSTTGMNYGYTF. Together with reference TRBV5-1 and TRBJ1-2, the CDR3 gives the full variable domain: KAGVTQTPRYLIKTRGQQVTLSCSPISGHRSVSWYQQTPGQGLQFLFEYFSETQRNKGNFPGRFSGRQFSNSRSEMNVSTLELGDSALYLCASSSTTGMNYGYTFGSGTRLTVV.

The chain recombines TRBV5-1 with TRBJ2-7, with 11 bases identical to TRBD1. The CDR3 totals 16 residues. The germline V gene has CDR1 SGHRS and CDR2 YFSETQ. J lost 3 bases, V lost 5 bases, and 10 bases had no gene match. This CDR3 reads CASRIFSGTGGYEQYF. In nucleotides, the CDR3 is TGCGCCAGCAGAATTTTCTCCGGGACAGGGGGCTACGAGCAGTACTTC.

The chain links TRBV7-2 to TRBJ2-3; 9 nucleotides align to TRBD2. This CDR3 region has 19 residues. Per germline, CDR1 SGHTA and CDR2 FQGNSA. J lost 4 bases, V lost 5 bases, and 19 bases had no gene match. The CDR3 region has the DNA TGTGCCAGCAGCCTAGGGATTCTTAGGGGACTAGCTCCCCCAGATACGCAGTATTTT. The encoded protein is CASSLGILRGLAPPDTQYF. Looking up the rest from reference TRBV7-2 and TRBJ2-3 gives the full variable domain: GAGVSQSPSNKVTEKGKDVELRCDPISGHTALYWYRQSLGQGLEFLIYFQGNSAPDKSGLPSDRFSAERTGGSVSTLTIQRTQQEDSAVYLCASSLGILRGLAPPDTQYFGPGTRLTVL.

The chain combines TRBV7-8 with TRBJ2-7, with a tentative D call TRBD2 (6 bases). V gave up 4 bases and J gave up 3 bases, with 16 bases separating them. CDR1 SGHVS and CDR2 FQNEAQ come from the germline V gene. The CDR3 sequence is 15 residues long. CDR3 bases: TGTGCCAGCAGCTCTGCCGGGACTCCTATCTACGAGCAGTACTTC. Residues: CASSSAGTPIYEQYF.

The J gene is TRBJ2-6, the V gene TRBV7-2; D gene ambiguous. The germline V and J ends were trimmed by 6 bases and 0 bases, with 6 bases remaining between them. This CDR3 has 14 amino acids. Germline values: CDR1 SGHTA, CDR2 FQGNSA. Here the CDR3 reads CASSYTSGANVLTF. In DNA, the CDR3 is TGTGCCAGCAGTTACACCTCTGGGGCCAACGTCCTGACTTTC.

There are a few counts of this clone. The V and J genes are TRBV19 and TRBJ1-1, with a tentative D call TRBD1 (5 bases). The CDR3 contains 12 residues. Germline V gives CDR1 LNHDA, CDR2 SQIVND (reference sequence). V lost 2 bases and J lost 5, with 6 bases in between. CDR3 DNA sequence: TGTGCCAGTAGTATAAGGGGAACTGAAGCTTTCTTT. This sequence encodes CASSIRGTEAFF.

The gene calls are TRBV10-3 and TRBJ2-2; 9 bases map to TRBD1. V gave up 0 bases and J gave up 7 bases; unmatched junction bases: 9. Germline CDR1 reads ENHRY; CDR2 reads SYGVKD. The CDR3 is 17 amino acids. CDR3 protein: CAISESTRGQGGGELFF. The DNA for the CDR3 is TGTGCCATCAGTGAGTCGACAAGGGGACAGGGCGGCGGGGAGCTGTTTTTT.

J is TRBJ2-2 and V is TRBV18, with D unclear. The V and J ends lost 3 bases and 6 bases respectively, with 5 bases between them. The CDR3 spans 12 residues. Germline-derived CDR1 and CDR2 are KGHSH and LQKENI. This chain's CDR3 is CASSPSSGELFF. CDR3 bases: TGTGCCAGCTCACCGTCCTCCGGGGAGCTGTTTTTT. The whole variable domain, filled in from reference TRBV18 and TRBJ2-2, reads NAGVMQNPRHLVRRRGQEARLRCSPMKGHSHVYWYRQLPEEGLKFMVYLQKENIIDESGMPKERFSAEFPKEGPSILRIQQVVRGDSAAYFCASSPSSGELFFGEGSRLTVL.

The count of this clone is one. This sequence joins TRBV7-2 and TRBJ2-7; D not resolved. V lost 5 bases, J lost 4 bases, and 12 bases lay in between. Germline V gene lookup returns CDR1 SGHTA and CDR2 FQGNSA. The CDR3 runs to 13 residues. CDR3 in amino acids: CASSPRVSYEQYF. The DNA for the CDR3 is TGTGCCAGCAGCCCCCGAGTTAGTTACGAGCAGTACTTC.

The chain joins TRBV27 to TRBJ1-1, with 8 bases lining up with TRBD1. The ends lost 5 bases at V and 1 base at J; junction bases unmatched: 12. Germline V gene sequence: CDR1 MNHEY, CDR2 SMNVEV (reference sequence). The CDR3 is 17 amino acids. CDR3 sequence reads: CASSIQGDRGWNTEAFF. The CDR3 bases are TGTGCCAGCAGTATACAGGGAGACAGGGGTTGGAACACTGAAGCTTTCTTT.

This clone was observed a single time. This chain connects TRBV15 to TRBJ2-1, with 7 positions matching TRBD2. The CDR3 length is 15 residues. V lost 1 base and J lost 2; bases outside the gene matches: 2. From germline, CDR1 is LNHNV and CDR2 YYDKDF (reference sequence). CDR3 sequence: CATSRVAGAYNEQFF. CDR3 bases: TGTGCCACCAGCAGAGTTGCGGGAGCCTACAATGAGCAGTTCTTC.

The chain uses TRBV6-5 and TRBJ1-1; 8 nucleotides line up with TRBD1. This CDR3 contains 12 residues. The ends lost 7 bases at V and 7 bases at J; junction bases unmatched: 5. Germline V gene sequence: CDR1 MNHEY, CDR2 SVGAGI. The CDR3 coding sequence is TGTGCCAGCAAGACAGGGGAAGGTGAAGCTTTCTTT. Translation: CASKTGEGEAFF.

J is TRBJ2-7 and V is TRBV29-1, with 9 bases fitting TRBD1. This CDR3 is 13 amino acids long. The V segment lost 5 bases and the J segment 3 bases; nucleotides outside the gene matches: 5. Germline CDR1 SQVTM, CDR2 ANQGSEA. The CDR3 spells CSVTPGQGYEQYF. CDR3 nucleotides: TGCAGCGTTACTCCGGGACAGGGCTACGAGCAGTACTTC.

In the case of this clone: The same CDR3 also results from other DNA sequences found in this sample. The chain has TRBV6-5 and TRBJ2-5; TRBD2 matches at 8 bases. CDR3 length equals 15 residues. CDR1 and CDR2 (germline): MNHEY, SVGAGI. V lost 0 bases, J lost 5 bases, and 5 bases stayed unmatched. The CDR3 coding sequence is TGTGCCAGCAGTTACTCGGCGGGGGGCGGGGAGACCCAGTACTTC. Translation: CASSYSAGGGETQYF.

This chain uses TRBV30 with TRBJ2-7; 8 bases agree with TRBD1. V shed 3 bases and J 0 bases; nucleotides not matched to a gene: 4. This CDR3 has 14 amino acids. CDR1 is GTSNPN and CDR2 is SVGIG in the germline V gene (reference sequence). CDR3: CAWRDRALSYEQYF. CDR3 DNA sequence: TGTGCCTGGAGGGACAGGGCACTCTCCTACGAGCAGTACTTC.

This clone was detected once. Other DNA sequences in this sample translate to the same CDR3. This chain connects TRBV9 to TRBJ2-3; 10 bases fit TRBD2. Germline assignment: CDR1 SGDLS and CDR2 YYNGEE. V was clipped by 2 bases and J by 1 base; unmatched bases: 4. The CDR3 has 16 residues. The CDR3 loop reads CASSVLAGDGTDTQYF. CDR3 bases: TGTGCCAGCAGCGTCCTAGCGGGAGACGGCACAGATACGCAGTATTTT.

The rearrangement uses TRBV30 and TRBJ2-5, with 9 nucleotides matching TRBD1. The V gene's germline CDR1 is GTSNPN and CDR2 SVGIG (reference sequence). This CDR3 region has 15 residues. V shed 0 bases and J 4 bases; nucleotides not matched to a gene: 6. The CDR3 protein is CAWSVLHRGRETQYF. The CDR3 nucleotides read TGTGCCTGGAGTGTACTCCACAGGGGGCGAGAGACCCAGTACTTC. The full variable domain, with the rest looked up from reference TRBV30 and TRBJ2-5, is SQTIHQWPATLVQPVGSPLSLECTVEGTSNPNLYWYRQAAGRGLQLLFYSVGIGQISSEVPQNLSASRPQDRQFILSSKKLLLSDSGFYLCAWSVLHRGRETQYFGPGTRLLVL.

The DNA of the CDR3 is TGTGCCAGTAGTAGAAAGACAGGGGGCTCCTCCTACGAGCAGTACTTC. It is translated as CASSRKTGGSSYEQYF. The rearrangement uses TRBV19 and TRBJ2-7; 10 nucleotides line up with TRBD1. This CDR3 comprises 16 residues. Unmatched junction bases numbered 6, after V lost 4 bases and J lost 0 bases. CDR1 and CDR2 from the germline V gene are LNHDA and SQIVND (reference sequence).

The V call is TRBV28, the J call TRBJ1-5; D gene ambiguous. CDR3 length: 13 residues. V was trimmed by 3 bases and J by 0 bases, leaving 3 bases between them. Germline CDR1 reads MDHEN; CDR2 reads SYDVKM. CDR3 sequence reads: CASSFISNQPQHF. Here the CDR3 DNA reads TGTGCCAGCAGTTTTATTAGCAATCAGCCCCAGCATTTT.

The chain couples TRBV6-1 to TRBJ2-3; possibly TRBD1 for D (5 bases). The germline V gene has CDR1 MNHNS and CDR2 SASEGT. Trimming cost V 4 bases and J 5 bases, with 13 bases left between them. This CDR3 contains 14 residues. In DNA, the CDR3 is TGTGCCAGCAGTGTTCAGGGCCCGCAAGATACGCAGTATTTT. Its translation: CASSVQGPQDTQYF.

The genes are TRBV7-2 and TRBJ2-3; D is unclear. Trimming stripped 3 bases from V and 4 bases from J, with 5 bases between. Germline CDR1 and CDR2: SGHTA and FQGNSA. This CDR3 spans 12 amino acids. CDR3 sequence reads: CASSFLPDTQYF. CDR3 DNA: TGTGCCAGCAGCTTTCTTCCAGATACGCAGTATTTT.

The chain couples TRBV27 to TRBJ1-5; D perhaps matches TRBD1 (6 bases). V was shortened by 3 bases and J by 0 bases, with 9 bases between the two germline ends. The CDR3 covers 15 residues. In germline, CDR1 is MNHEY, CDR2 SMNVEV (reference sequence). The CDR3 DNA reads TGTGCCAGCAGTTTGACAGGTTATAGCAATCAGCCCCAGCATTTT. Amino acid sequence: CASSLTGYSNQPQHF.

The chain has TRBV30 and TRBJ1-2; 7 bases agree with TRBD1. V was clipped by 6 bases and J by 2 bases; unmatched bases: 12. Germline V gene sequence: CDR1 GTSNPN, CDR2 SVGIG (reference sequence). This CDR3 comprises 15 residues. The CDR3 loop reads CACYRGPLTNYGYTF. The DNA for the CDR3 is TGTGCCTGCTACAGGGGCCCACTGACAAACTATGGCTACACCTTC.